This T cell receptor (beta chain) emerged from a study of blood T cell repertoires in COVID-19. For the study at large: T cells, B-cell-depleted T cells, or PBMCs supplied cDNA or gDNA.

Original processing methods: Estimation of nucleated cell counts was performed using reference gene primer amplification. Clones were sequenced by immunoSEQ multiplex PCR, and TCRdb holds only the in-frame ones, with some missing. From that table come the V and J calls and clone size; the DNA was used to work out D and trimming. The profile covers 140,000 to 150,000 clones, with around 89% appearing a single time and about 2.9% taken by the ten largest. This clone was seen a handful of times. The CDR3 has 16 amino acids. The V segment lost 5 bases and the J segment 6 bases; nucleotides outside the gene matches: 10. In germline, CDR1 is PRHDT, CDR2 FYEKMQ (reference sequence).

The gene calls are TRBV13 and TRBJ2-3; 11 bases agree with TRBD2. The clonotype comes from a man aged 55 to 70 with active or convalescent COVID-19. The source material was peripheral blood. The CDR3 protein is CASSASLAGVADTQYF. The CDR3 bases are TGTGCCAGCAGCGCCTCACTAGCGGGAGTTGCCGATACGCAGTATTTT.